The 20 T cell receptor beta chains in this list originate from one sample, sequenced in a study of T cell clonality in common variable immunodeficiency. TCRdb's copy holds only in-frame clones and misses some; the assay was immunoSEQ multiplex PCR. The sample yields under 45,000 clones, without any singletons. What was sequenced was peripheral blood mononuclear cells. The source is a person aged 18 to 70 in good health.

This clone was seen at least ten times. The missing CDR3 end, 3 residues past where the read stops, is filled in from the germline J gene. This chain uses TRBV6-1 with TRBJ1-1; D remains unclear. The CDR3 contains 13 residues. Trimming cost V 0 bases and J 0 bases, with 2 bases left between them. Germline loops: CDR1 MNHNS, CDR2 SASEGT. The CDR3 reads CASSEAMNTEAFF. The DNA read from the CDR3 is TGTGCCAGCAGTGAAGCTATGAACACTGAA.

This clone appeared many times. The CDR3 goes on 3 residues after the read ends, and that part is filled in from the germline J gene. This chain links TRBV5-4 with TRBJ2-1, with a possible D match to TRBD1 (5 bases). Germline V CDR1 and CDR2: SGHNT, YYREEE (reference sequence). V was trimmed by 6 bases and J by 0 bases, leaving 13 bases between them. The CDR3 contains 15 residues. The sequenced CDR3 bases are TGTGCCAGCAACCAGGACATCAGCTCCTACAATGAG. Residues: CASNQDISSYNE. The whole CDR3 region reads CASNQDISSYNEQFF.

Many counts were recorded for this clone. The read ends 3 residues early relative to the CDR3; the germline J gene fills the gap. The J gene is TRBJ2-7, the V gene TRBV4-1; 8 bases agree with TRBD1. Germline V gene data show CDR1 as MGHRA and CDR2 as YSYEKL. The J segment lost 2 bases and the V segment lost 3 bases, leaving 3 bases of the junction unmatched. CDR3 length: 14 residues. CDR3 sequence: CASSQTGVTYEQYF. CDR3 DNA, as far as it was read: TGCGCCAGCAGCCAGACAGGGGTGACCTACGAG.

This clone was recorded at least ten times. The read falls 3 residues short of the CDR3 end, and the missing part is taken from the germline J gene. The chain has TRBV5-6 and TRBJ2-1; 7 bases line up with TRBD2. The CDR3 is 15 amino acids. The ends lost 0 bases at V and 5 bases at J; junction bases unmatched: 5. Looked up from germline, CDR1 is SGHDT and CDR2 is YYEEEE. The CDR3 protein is CASSLGFGTNNEQFF. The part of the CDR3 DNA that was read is TGTGCCAGCAGCTTGGGGTTTGGGACTAACAATGAG.

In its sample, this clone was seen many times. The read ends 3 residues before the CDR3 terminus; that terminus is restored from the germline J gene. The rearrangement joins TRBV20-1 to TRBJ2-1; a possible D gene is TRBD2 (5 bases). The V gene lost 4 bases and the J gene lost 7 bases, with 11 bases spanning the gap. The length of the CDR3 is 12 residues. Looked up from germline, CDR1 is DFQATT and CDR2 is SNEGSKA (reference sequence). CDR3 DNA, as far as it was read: TGCAGTGCTACTTGGACGGGGAATGAG. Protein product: CSATWTGNE. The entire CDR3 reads CSATWTGNEQFF.

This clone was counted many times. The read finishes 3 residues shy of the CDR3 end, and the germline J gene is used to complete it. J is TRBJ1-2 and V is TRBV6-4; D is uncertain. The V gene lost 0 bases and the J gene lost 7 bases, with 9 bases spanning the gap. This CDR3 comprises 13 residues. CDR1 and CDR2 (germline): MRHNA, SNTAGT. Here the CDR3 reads CASSDSPLGGYTF. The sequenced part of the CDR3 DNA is TGTGCCAGCAGTGACTCCCCCCTAGGTGGC.

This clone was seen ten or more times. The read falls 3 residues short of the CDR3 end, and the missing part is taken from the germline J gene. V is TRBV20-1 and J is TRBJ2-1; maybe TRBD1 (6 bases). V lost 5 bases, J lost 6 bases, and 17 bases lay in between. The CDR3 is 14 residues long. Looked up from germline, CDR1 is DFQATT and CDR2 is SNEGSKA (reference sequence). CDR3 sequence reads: CSAEGTRGGNEQFF. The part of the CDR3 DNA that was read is TGCAGTGCTGAGGGGACACGAGGGGGCAATGAG.

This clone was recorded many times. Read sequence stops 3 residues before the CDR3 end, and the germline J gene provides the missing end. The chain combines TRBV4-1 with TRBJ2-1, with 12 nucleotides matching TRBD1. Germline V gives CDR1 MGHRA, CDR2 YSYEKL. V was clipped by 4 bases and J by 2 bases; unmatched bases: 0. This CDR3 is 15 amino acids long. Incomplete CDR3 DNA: TGCGCCAGCAGCCGGGACAGGGGGCCCTACAATGAG. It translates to CASSRDRGPYNE. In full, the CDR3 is CASSRDRGPYNEQFF.

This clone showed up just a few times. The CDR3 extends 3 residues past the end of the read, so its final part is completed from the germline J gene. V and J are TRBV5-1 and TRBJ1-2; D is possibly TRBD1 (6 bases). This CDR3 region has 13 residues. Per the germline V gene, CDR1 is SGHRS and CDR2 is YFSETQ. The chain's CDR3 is CASSLGEGDTYTF. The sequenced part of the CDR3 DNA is TGCGCCAGCAGCTTGGGTGAGGGGGATACC.

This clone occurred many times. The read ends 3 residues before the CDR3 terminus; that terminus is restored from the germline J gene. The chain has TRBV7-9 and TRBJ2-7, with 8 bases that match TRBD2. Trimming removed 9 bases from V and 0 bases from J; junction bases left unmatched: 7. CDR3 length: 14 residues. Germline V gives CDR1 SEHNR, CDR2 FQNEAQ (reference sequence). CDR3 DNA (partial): TGTGCCAGTACAACTAGCGGATCCTCCTACGAG. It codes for CASTTSGSSYE. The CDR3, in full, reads CASTTSGSSYEQYF.

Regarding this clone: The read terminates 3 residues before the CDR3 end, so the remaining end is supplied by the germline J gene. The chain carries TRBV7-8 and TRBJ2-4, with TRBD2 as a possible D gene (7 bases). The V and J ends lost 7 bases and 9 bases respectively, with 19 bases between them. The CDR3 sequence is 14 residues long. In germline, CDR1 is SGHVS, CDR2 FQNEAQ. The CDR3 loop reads CASTREGGSSIQYF. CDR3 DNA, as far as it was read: TGTGCCAGCACCCGAGAGGGGGGGTCGAGCATT.

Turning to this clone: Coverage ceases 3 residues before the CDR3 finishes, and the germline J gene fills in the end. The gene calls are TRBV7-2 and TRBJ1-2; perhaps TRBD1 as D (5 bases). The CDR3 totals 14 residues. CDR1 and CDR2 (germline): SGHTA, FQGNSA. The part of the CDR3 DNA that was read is TGTGCCAGCAGTATTAACAGGTTATCCTACGAC. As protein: CASSINRLSYD. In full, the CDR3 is CASSINRLSYDYTF.

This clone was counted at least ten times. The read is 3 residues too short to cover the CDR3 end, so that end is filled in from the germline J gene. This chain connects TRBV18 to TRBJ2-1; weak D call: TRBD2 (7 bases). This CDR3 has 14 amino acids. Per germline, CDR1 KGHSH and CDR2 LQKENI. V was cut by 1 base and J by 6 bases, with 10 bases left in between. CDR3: CASSPREGVNEQFF. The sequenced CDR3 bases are TGTGCCAGCTCACCACGGGAGGGGGTCAATGAG.

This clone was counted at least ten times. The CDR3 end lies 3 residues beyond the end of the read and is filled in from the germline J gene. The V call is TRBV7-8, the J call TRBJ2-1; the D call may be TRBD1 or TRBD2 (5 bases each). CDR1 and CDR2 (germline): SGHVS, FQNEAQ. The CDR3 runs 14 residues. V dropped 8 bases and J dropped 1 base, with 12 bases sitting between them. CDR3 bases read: TGTGCCAGCGCTTCCAGGGAGTCCTACAATGAG. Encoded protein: CASASRESYNE. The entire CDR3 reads CASASRESYNEQFF. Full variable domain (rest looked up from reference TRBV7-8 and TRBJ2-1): GAGVSQSPRYKVAKRGQDVALRCDPISGHVSLFWYQQALGQGPEFLTYFQNEAQLDKSGLPSDRFFAERPEGSVSTLKIQRTQQEDSAVYLCASASRESYNEQFFGPGTRLTVL.

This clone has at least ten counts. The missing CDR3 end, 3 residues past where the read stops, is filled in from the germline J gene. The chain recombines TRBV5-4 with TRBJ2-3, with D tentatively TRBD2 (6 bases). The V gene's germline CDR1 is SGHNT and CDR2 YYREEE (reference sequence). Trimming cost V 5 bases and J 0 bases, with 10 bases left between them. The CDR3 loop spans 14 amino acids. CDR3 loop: CASRLSGSTDTQYF. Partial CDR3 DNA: TGTGCCAGCAGACTTAGCGGAAGCACAGATACG.

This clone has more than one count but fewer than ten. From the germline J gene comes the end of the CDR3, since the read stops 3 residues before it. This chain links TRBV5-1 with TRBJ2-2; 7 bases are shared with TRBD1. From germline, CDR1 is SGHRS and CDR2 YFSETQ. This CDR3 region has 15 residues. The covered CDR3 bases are TGCGCCAGCAGCTCTCTAGGCACCCAGGGGGAAAAG. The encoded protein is CASSSLGTQGEK. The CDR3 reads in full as CASSSLGTQGEKLFF.

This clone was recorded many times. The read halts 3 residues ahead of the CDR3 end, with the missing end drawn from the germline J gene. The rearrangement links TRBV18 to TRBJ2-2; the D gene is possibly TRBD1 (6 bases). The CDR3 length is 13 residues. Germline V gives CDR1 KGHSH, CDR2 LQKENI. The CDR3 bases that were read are TGTGCCAGCTCACCGTCCAGGGGAAATGAG. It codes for CASSPSRGNE. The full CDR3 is CASSPSRGNELFF.

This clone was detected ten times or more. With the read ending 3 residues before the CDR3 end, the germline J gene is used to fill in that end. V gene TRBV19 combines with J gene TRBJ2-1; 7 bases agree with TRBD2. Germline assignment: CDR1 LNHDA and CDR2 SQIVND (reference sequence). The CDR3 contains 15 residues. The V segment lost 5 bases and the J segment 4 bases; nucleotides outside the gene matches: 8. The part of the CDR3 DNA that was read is TGTGCCAGTAGTCCCGACGGACTAGAATACAATGAG. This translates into CASSPDGLEYNE. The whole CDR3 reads CASSPDGLEYNEQFF.

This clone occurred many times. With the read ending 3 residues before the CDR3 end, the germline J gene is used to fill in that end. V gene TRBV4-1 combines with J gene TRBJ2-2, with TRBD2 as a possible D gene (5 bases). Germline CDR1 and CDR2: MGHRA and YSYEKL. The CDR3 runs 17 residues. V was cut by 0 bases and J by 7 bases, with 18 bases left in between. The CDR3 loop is CASSQDISGHGNGELFF. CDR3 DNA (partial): TGCGCCAGCAGCCAAGATATAAGCGGCCACGGGAACGGGGAG.

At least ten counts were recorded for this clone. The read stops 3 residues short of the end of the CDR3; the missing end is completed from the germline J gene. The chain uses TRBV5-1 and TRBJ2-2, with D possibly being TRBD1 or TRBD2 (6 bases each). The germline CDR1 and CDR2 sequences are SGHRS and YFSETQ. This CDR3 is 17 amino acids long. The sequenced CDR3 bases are TGCGCCAGCAGCTTGGACCGTGGAGGGGGAACTAATGAAAAG. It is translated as CASSLDRGGGTNEK. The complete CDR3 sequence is CASSLDRGGGTNEKLFF.